The table lists the clone carrying this T cell receptor beta chain with a count of one. The antigen is not known. Assay: immunoSEQ multiplex PCR; the TCRdb copy retains only in-frame clones and omits some. The data hold tens of thousands of clones, with around 72% observed a single time. These data come from a study of vaccination effects on CD4 cells after COVID-19. The overall study: Participants were given two doses of BNT162b2 or mRNA-1273 vaccine.

Trimming cost V 7 bases and J 7 bases, with 19 bases left between them. The CDR3 runs to 14 residues. Germline V lookup: CDR1 MNHNY, CDR2 SVGAGI (reference sequence). Notes on the study in general: Recruitment yielded few convalescent patients, and the study had no early post-infection timepoints. Late in the post-vaccination period, infection-induced and vaccine-induced clones underwent marked clonal contraction.

Before any sequencing was done, the ViraFEST assay used viral peptide pools to expand antigen-specific CD4+ T cells. Cells that had been cultured for approximately ten days were the source of isolated CD4+ T cells. The study found no prior SARS-CoV-2 infection in the vaccine recipients, who tested negative for nucleocapsid antibodies. Approximately 2.1 million PBMC were placed in each well, which was supplemented with 10 IU/ml IL-2 and 10 ug/ml peptides. V gene TRBV6-6 combines with J gene TRBJ1-2; a weak D match, TRBD1 (5 bases). This clonotype was obtained from a human donor who received a COVID-19 vaccine. This specimen consisted of CD4+ T cells from PBMCs cultured with HCoV-OC43 spike peptides, obtained before COVID-19 vaccination. This sample's subset: HCoV-OC43 spike overlapping peptide pool stimulation. CDR3 nucleotides: TGTGCCAGCACCTCGGGCCAGGGAGAGGGTGGCTACACCTTC. It encodes CASTSGQGEGGYTF.